The 3 T cell receptor beta chains below were found in one sample sequenced in a study of metastatic and nonmetastatic thyroid tumors. Ahead of thyroid surgery, no patient had received treatment of any kind. TCRdb called clones again from the PCR reads with MiXCR. The sample contains tens of thousands of clones, approximately 35% of which appear only once. Sequencing was done on a sample of blood. The receptors derive from a male donor with papillary thyroid cancer or a benign thyroid nodule (not recorded which). Some clones in this sample may be carry-over from other donors' samples.

This clone appeared once. The V gene is TRBV11-2, the J gene TRBJ2-1; D may be TRBD2 (6 bases). The CDR3 contains 16 residues. V gave up 5 bases and J gave up 2 bases, with 16 bases separating them. Germline V lookup: CDR1 SGHAT, CDR2 FQNNGV. The CDR3 region is CASSPRPGTAYNEQFF. The CDR3 DNA is TGTGCCAGCAGCCCACGCCCCGGGACTGCCTACAATGAGCAGTTCTTC.

This clone occurred a few times. The V and J genes are TRBV6-1 and TRBJ2-1; 10 bases line up with TRBD1. This CDR3 has 15 residues. V dropped 2 bases and J dropped 7; count of bases not matched to a gene: 5. CDR1 is MNHNS, CDR2 SASEGT, per germline. DNA of the CDR3: TGTGCCAGCAGTGAACCGGGACAGGGGTTGAATGAGCAGTTCTTC. As protein: CASSEPGQGLNEQFF.

The V call is TRBV7-8, the J call TRBJ2-7, with TRBD2 matching 13 bases. This CDR3 region has 15 residues. V lost 6 bases and J lost 5; bases outside the gene matches: 7. The germline V gene encodes CDR1 SGHVS and CDR2 FQNEAQ. The CDR3 DNA is TGTGCCAGCAGTTTCTCCGGGACTAGCGGGAACGAGCAGTACTTC. This translates into CASSFSGTSGNEQYF.